Listed here are 5 T cell receptor beta chains from one sample, sequenced in a study of shared clonotypes between healthy human individuals. Assay used: immunoSEQ multiplex PCR; TCRdb lists only in-frame clones, some missing. The sample consists of more than 1,200,000 clones, 98% of them appearing once. Sequencing was carried out using naive CD4+ T cells sorted from blood. Specified subset: CD45RA+ positively selected. All receptors derive from a man aged 30 to 39 in good health.

This clone was found once. The same CDR3 is also encoded by other DNA sequences in this sample. The rearrangement links TRBV5-1 to TRBJ2-3, with D maybe TRBD2 (6 bases). The CDR3 length is 14 residues. CDR1 SGHRS and CDR2 YFSETQ come from the germline V gene. Trimming took 4 bases from V and 1 from J, leaving 10 bases between them. The CDR3 loop reads CASSPSGGTDTQYF. The CDR3 DNA is TGCGCCAGCAGCCCGTCGGGAGGCACAGATACGCAGTATTTT.

The gene calls are TRBV7-6 and TRBJ2-5, with 11 nucleotides matching TRBD2. The junction had 9 bases not matched to a gene; V was cut back by 5 bases and J by 4 bases. This CDR3 has 16 residues. Germline CDR1 SGHVS, CDR2 FNYEAQ. CDR3 residues: CASSDRLAGLGETQYF. CDR3 DNA: TGTGCCAGCAGCGACCGACTAGCGGGACTAGGAGAGACCCAGTACTTC.

The CDR3 protein is CASSPGRGGRTEAFF. CDR3 sequence (DNA): TGTGCCAGCTCACCAGGCAGGGGCGGACGCACTGAAGCTTTCTTT. This chain links TRBV18 with TRBJ1-1; tentatively, D is TRBD1 (6 bases). Trimming shortened V by 2 bases and J by 4 bases, and 14 bases separated the two germline ends. Germline CDR1 reads KGHSH; CDR2 reads LQKENI. The CDR3 extends over 15 amino acids. Filled out from reference TRBV18 and TRBJ1-1, the complete variable domain reads NAGVMQNPRHLVRRRGQEARLRCSPMKGHSHVYWYRQLPEEGLKFMVYLQKENIIDESGMPKERFSAEFPKEGPSILRIQQVVRGDSAAYFCASSPGRGGRTEAFFGQGTRLTVV.

This chain connects TRBV18 to TRBJ1-2; the D is unclear. The germline V and J ends were trimmed by 1 base and 4 bases, with 10 bases remaining between them. Germline-derived CDR1 and CDR2 are KGHSH and LQKENI. The CDR3 consists of 14 residues. The chain's CDR3 is CASSPREGGYGYTF. The CDR3 DNA is TGTGCCAGCTCACCACGGGAAGGCGGCTATGGCTACACCTTC.

V usage is TRBV28 and J usage is TRBJ1-5, with unresolved D. The CDR3 loop spans 12 amino acids. Trimming pared 2 bases from V and 8 bases from J, leaving 7 bases between. Germline CDR1 and CDR2: MDHEN and SYDVKM. In DNA, the CDR3 is TGTGCCAGCAGTTTACCTGGTAAGCCCCAGCATTTT. It encodes CASSLPGKPQHF.